Presented here are 27 T cell receptor beta chains from one specimen sequenced in a study of blood T cell repertoires in COVID-19. TCRdb keeps only in-frame clones here, not all; method: immunoSEQ multiplex PCR. The sample holds hundreds of thousands of clones; about nine tenths are singletons and the top ten take roughly 0.95%. Source material: PBMCs or T cells enriched from blood (not recorded which). The receptors derive from a middle-aged man who had been exposed to COVID-19.

This chain uses TRBV5-1 with TRBJ1-4; 7 nucleotides align to TRBD1. The CDR3 is made up of 20 amino acids. J was trimmed by 2 bases and V by 4 bases; bases with no gene match: 20. Germline loops: CDR1 SGHRS, CDR2 YFSETQ. In nucleotides, the CDR3 is TGCGCCAGCAGCCCTAGGCGGGACAGCTACGAAATTTCGACTAATGAAAAACTGTTTTTT. Its translation: CASSPRRDSYEISTNEKLFF.

This clone is a singleton in its sample. The genes are TRBV24-1 and TRBJ1-4, with 9 bases aligning to TRBD1. The V gene's germline CDR1 is KGHDR and CDR2 SFDVKD. This CDR3 contains 17 residues. With 4 bases clipped from V and 8 bases from J, the junction kept 13 bases outside the gene matches. The CDR3, as DNA: TGTGCCACCAGTGACCCAGGGGGGGGACAGGGAGGCGAAAAACTGTTTTTT. Protein: CATSDPGGGQGGEKLFF.

The J gene is TRBJ1-3, the V gene TRBV30; D gene uncertain. The germline V and J ends were trimmed by 0 bases and 5 bases, with 8 bases remaining between them. CDR1 is GTSNPN, CDR2 SVGIG, per germline (reference sequence). The CDR3 is 13 amino acids. The DNA of the CDR3 is TGTGCCTGGAGTGTAAATGGCAGAAACACCATATATTTT. The encoded protein is CAWSVNGRNTIYF.

The genes are TRBV7-9 and TRBJ2-7; 7 nucleotides align to TRBD1. The trim removed 3 bases at V and 0 bases at J, leaving 5 bases unmatched. The CDR3 is 15 residues long. Germline lookup yields CDR1 SEHNR and CDR2 FQNEAQ (reference sequence). CDR3 sequence: CASSFDRDSSYEQYF. In nucleotides, the CDR3 is TGTGCCAGCAGCTTCGATCGGGACAGCTCCTACGAGCAGTACTTC.

The rearrangement uses TRBV7-2 and TRBJ2-1; D is undetermined. Germline values: CDR1 SGHTA, CDR2 FQGNSA. The CDR3 extends over 13 amino acids. V lost 5 bases and J lost 0, with 5 bases in between. CDR3: CASSISSYNEQFF. CDR3 DNA: TGTGCCAGCAGCATTAGCTCCTACAATGAGCAGTTCTTC.

The chain combines TRBV5-5 with TRBJ1-4; 11 bases are shared with TRBD1. Germline loops: CDR1 SGHKS, CDR2 YYEKEE (reference sequence). The CDR3 is 16 residues long. Unmatched junction bases numbered 9, after V lost 4 bases and J lost 7 bases. This chain's CDR3 is CASSLLADRGLEKLFF. The CDR3, as DNA: TGTGCCAGCAGCCTCCTCGCGGACAGGGGGCTTGAAAAACTGTTTTTT.

This chain uses TRBV7-6 with TRBJ2-7, with 11 bases identical to TRBD1. V shed 5 bases, J shed 2 bases, and the junction held 8 bases outside the gene matches. The CDR3 covers 16 residues. CDR1 is SGHVS, CDR2 FNYEAQ, per germline. As DNA, the CDR3 is TGTGCCAGCAGCCTAGGACCGGGACAGGGGGCCTACGAGCAGTACGTC. Translating it yields CASSLGPGQGAYEQYV.

This clone turned up a few times. The chain carries TRBV5-1 and TRBJ2-2; 8 bases line up with TRBD1. CDR1 and CDR2 from the germline V gene are SGHRS and YFSETQ. After removal of 4 bases from V and 0 bases from J, the junction contained 2 bases not matched to a gene. CDR3 length equals 15 residues. In DNA form, the CDR3 reads TGCGCCAGCAGCAAGACAGGGGCGAACACCGGGGAGCTGTTTTTT. Its translation: CASSKTGANTGELFF.

V gene TRBV5-5 combines with J gene TRBJ1-1; the D is unclear. The CDR3 sequence is 19 residues long. V lost 1 base to trimming and J lost 1 base, with 23 bases between them. CDR1 is SGHKS and CDR2 is YYEKEE in the germline V gene (reference sequence). In DNA, the CDR3 is TGTGCCAGCAGCTTGTTAAATCCGGAGGTGGTAGCGTGGAACACTGAAGCTTTCTTT. Amino acids: CASSLLNPEVVAWNTEAFF.

The DNA of the CDR3 is TGTGCCAGCAGTCCCCCGGTGGGGCTCCCGCCTGAGCAGTTCTTC. Protein: CASSPPVGLPPEQFF. The chain couples TRBV6-2 or TRBV6-3 to TRBJ2-1, with D possibly being TRBD1 (5 bases). The germline CDR1 and CDR2 sequences are MNHEY and SVGEGT. The CDR3 extends over 15 amino acids. Trimming took 5 bases from V and 9 from J, leaving 20 bases between them.

This clone was seen a handful of times. The CDR3 DNA is TGTGCCAGCAGCGAAGGGATCCTAGCGGGAGTTCTAGGCGATGAGCAGTTCTTC. Its translation: CASSEGILAGVLGDEQFF. The chain uses TRBV11-3 and TRBJ2-1; 10 nucleotides line up with TRBD2. Germline CDR1 reads SGHNT; CDR2 reads YENEEA. Unmatched junction bases numbered 18, after V lost 5 bases and J lost 8 bases. The CDR3 spans 18 residues.

This chain links TRBV13 with TRBJ2-7, with D perhaps TRBD2 (6 bases). Germline CDR1 is PRHDT and CDR2 is FYEKMQ (reference sequence). Deletions cut 1 base from V and 0 bases from J, with 10 bases between. The CDR3 totals 15 residues. CDR3 DNA: TGTGCCAGCAGCTTAGCGGGGGTTAGCTCCTACGAGCAGTACGTC. Amino acid sequence: CASSLAGVSSYEQYV.

This CDR3 reads CASSRQGAGYGYTF. The CDR3 nucleotides are TGTGCCAGCAGCCGACAGGGGGCCGGATATGGCTACACCTTC. The chain recombines TRBV2 with TRBJ1-2, with TRBD1 identical over 10 bases. CDR3 length equals 14 residues. Trimming removed 6 bases from V and 5 bases from J; junction bases left unmatched: 6. Germline values: CDR1 SNHLY, CDR2 FYNNEI.

CDR3 DNA: TGCGCCAGCAGCTTGGTGCCGGGGGACTACGAGCAGTACGTC. This codes for CASSLVPGDYEQYV. This chain uses TRBV5-1 with TRBJ2-7, with a weak D call TRBD2 (6 bases). The germline V gene has CDR1 SGHRS and CDR2 YFSETQ. With 0 bases removed from V and 3 bases from J, the gap between germline ends came to 10 bases. CDR3 length: 14 residues.

This chain joins TRBV4-2 and TRBJ2-3, with 7 bases identical to TRBD2. V trimming: 1 base; J trimming: 5 bases; junction bases outside the gene matches: 15. This CDR3 comprises 18 residues. Germline CDR1 LGHNA, CDR2 YNFKEQ. The CDR3 nucleotides read TGTGCCAGCAGCCAAGTTAACTATGGCGGGAGATTCGGAGATACGCAGTATTTT. Translated, it gives CASSQVNYGGRFGDTQYF.

The CDR3 reads CASSLDLGQGNTIYF. In DNA form, the CDR3 reads TGCGCCAGCAGCTTGGATCTGGGACAGGGAAACACCATATATTTT. The rearrangement joins TRBV5-1 to TRBJ1-3; 7 positions match TRBD1. The ends lost 0 bases at V and 4 bases at J; junction bases unmatched: 4. The CDR3 sequence is 15 residues long. Germline V CDR1 and CDR2: SGHRS, YFSETQ.

The chain combines TRBV2 with TRBJ1-3; a weak D match, TRBD1 (5 bases). V shed 6 bases and J shed 0 bases, with 12 bases lying between them. Germline assignment: CDR1 SNHLY and CDR2 FYNNEI. The CDR3 is 15 amino acids. Written as DNA, the CDR3 is TGTGCCAGCAGGCCGACAGCACCCTCTGGAAACACCATATATTTT. Amino acids: CASRPTAPSGNTIYF.

The V gene is TRBV11-2, the J gene TRBJ2-3; D remains unclear. Trimming left V 5 bases short and J 5 bases short, with 8 bases between. CDR3 length: 12 amino acids. CDR1 is SGHAT, CDR2 FQNNGV, per germline. The CDR3 spells CASSQRLDTQYF. CDR3 bases: TGTGCCAGCAGCCAGAGGTTAGATACGCAGTATTTT.

The genes are TRBV24-1 and TRBJ2-1; 7 nucleotides match TRBD2. V gave up 0 bases and J gave up 9 bases; unmatched junction bases: 10. Looked up from germline, CDR1 is KGHDR and CDR2 is SFDVKD. The CDR3 is made up of 16 amino acids. This CDR3 reads CATSDLLGGEGAEQFF. The CDR3 DNA follows: TGTGCCACCAGTGATTTGCTGGGGGGGGAGGGAGCTGAGCAGTTCTTC.

The rearrangement joins TRBV28 to TRBJ2-1; 7 bases agree with TRBD2. Trimming removed 8 bases from V and 0 bases from J; junction bases left unmatched: 1. The CDR3 is made up of 13 amino acids. CDR1 is MDHEN, CDR2 SYDVKM, per germline. CDR3 protein: CASRDYSYNEQFF. CDR3 DNA: TGTGCCAGCCGGGACTACTCCTACAATGAGCAGTTCTTC.

The V gene is TRBV19, the J gene TRBJ1-5; 7 bases fit TRBD1. The trim removed 5 bases at V and 1 base at J, leaving 11 bases unmatched. Per germline, CDR1 LNHDA and CDR2 SQIVND (reference sequence). The CDR3 has 17 amino acids. The CDR3 protein is CASSPPRGVKSNQPQHF. CDR3 nucleotides: TGTGCCAGTAGTCCTCCCAGGGGGGTCAAAAGCAATCAGCCCCAGCATTTT. Full variable domain (remainder filled in from reference TRBV19 and TRBJ1-5): DGGITQSPKYLFRKEGQNVTLSCEQNLNHDAMYWYRQDPGQGLRLIYYSQIVNDFQKGDIAEGYSVSREKKESFPLTVTSAQKNPTAFYLCASSPPRGVKSNQPQHFGDGTRLSIL.

The count of this clone is one. The CDR3, as DNA: TGTGCCAGCAGTTTTTATCTATTGGGCAAAAAATATGGCTACACCTTC. Translated: CASSFYLLGKKYGYTF. V is TRBV28 and J is TRBJ1-2; D gene unclear. Germline V gene lookup returns CDR1 MDHEN and CDR2 SYDVKM. V shed 3 bases and J shed 5 bases, with 19 bases lying between them. CDR3 length equals 16 residues.

The rearrangement links TRBV28 to TRBJ1-2; 10 bases are a match to TRBD1. The CDR3 is 13 residues long. Trimming removed 7 bases from V and 8 bases from J; junction bases left unmatched: 7. Germline V lookup: CDR1 MDHEN, CDR2 SYDVKM. The CDR3 sequence is CASIQDRGQGYTF. DNA of the CDR3: TGTGCCAGCATCCAAGACAGGGGGCAAGGCTACACCTTC.

CDR3 region: CASSLAGGSEQYV. CDR3 nucleotide sequence: TGTGCCAGCAGTTTAGCGGGAGGGAGCGAGCAGTACGTC. The chain is built from TRBV12-3 or TRBV12-4 and TRBJ2-7, with 7 nucleotides matching TRBD2. The CDR3 covers 13 residues. J was trimmed by 6 bases and V by 0 bases; bases with no gene match: 2.

This chain uses TRBV10-3 with TRBJ2-5, with D possibly being TRBD1 (6 bases). CDR3 length equals 13 residues. CDR1 is ENHRY, CDR2 SYGVKD, per germline. V lost 3 bases, J lost 4 bases, and 9 bases lay in between. The CDR3 DNA sequence: TGTGCCATCAGTGACACAGGGCCAGAGACCCAGTACTTC. Its protein product is CAISDTGPETQYF.

The chain joins TRBV28 to TRBJ1-2, with 9 bases lining up with TRBD1. With V trimmed by 5 bases and J by 1 base, 11 bases remained unmatched. This CDR3 has 17 residues. Germline V gene data show CDR1 as MDHEN and CDR2 as SYDVKM. The CDR3 nucleotides are TGTGCCAGCAGTCCGAACCCCGGGACAGGGTATAACTATGGCTACACCTTC. This translates into CASSPNPGTGYNYGYTF.

Written as DNA, the CDR3 is TGTGCCAGCAGCCTAGCGGGGGGGCTGGAGACCCAGTACTTC. This translates into CASSLAGGLETQYF. The V and J genes are TRBV28 and TRBJ2-5; 12 positions agree with TRBD2. The V gene's germline CDR1 is MDHEN and CDR2 SYDVKM. The trim removed 6 bases at V and 5 bases at J, leaving 4 bases unmatched. The CDR3 contains 14 residues.